The rows below give T cell receptor beta chains drawn from one sample of a study of blood T cells in healthy people across ages. TCRdb ran MiXCR on the 5' RACE reads and lists one entry per CDR3 protein. This table has under 2 million distinct CDR3 sequences, around 35% appearing once. The sample was blood. The receptor set was obtained from a woman in her 30s in good health. Each CDR3 is given with its conserved first and last residue. The D gene is left open where the match is weak. Expanded clones are given a class, and other clones once, few, many or no size at all.

clone_size	j_call	v_call	d_call	cdr3_nt	cdr3_aa
many	TRBJ2-1	TRBV4-1	TRBD2	TGCGCCAGCAGCCACCCCGGGACTAGCGGGAGCAATGAGCAGTTCTTC	CASSHPGTSGSNEQFF
few	TRBJ2-1	TRBV29-1	.	TGCAGTTGCTCGGGTGGGAGGACTTACAATGAGCAGTTCTTC	CSCSGGRTYNEQFF
many	TRBJ2-1	TRBV7-3	.	TGTGCCAGCAGCTTAGGTTTCGGTGTCTCCTACAATGAGCAGTTCTTC	CASSLGFGVSYNEQFF
.	TRBJ2-3	TRBV5-1	TRBD2	TGCGCCAGCAGCGACGGGACTAGCTTGGGACCAGATACGCAGTATTTT	CASSDGTSLGPDTQYF
few	TRBJ1-1	TRBV29-1	.	TGCAGCGGGCACGTGAACACTGAAGCTTTCTTT	CSGHVNTEAFF
.	TRBJ1-2	TRBV5-1	TRBD1	TGCGCCAGCAGCTTGGCAGGGACAGGCCAGGATGGCTACACCTTC	CASSLAGTGQDGYTF
.	TRBJ2-7	TRBV25-1	.	TGTGCCAGCAGTGAATTAAAGGGCATAAGCGAGCAGTACTTC	CASSELKGISEQYF
.	TRBJ2-5	TRBV25-1	TRBD2	TGTGCCAGCCTGATTAGCGGGGGGGCCGGGGAGACCCAGTACTTC	CASLISGGAGETQYF
few	TRBJ1-1	TRBV20-1	.	TGCAGTGCTAGAGATCAAAGGGACATAAACACTGAAGCTTTCTTT	CSARDQRDINTEAFF
.	TRBJ2-6	TRBV20-1	.	TGCAGTGCTATTGACGTTCCTGGGGCCAACGTCCTGACTTTC	CSAIDVPGANVLTF
few	TRBJ2-1	TRBV14	.	TGTGCCAGCAGCCAATTTTTTGTTCGTCTGTCCGGTATGATGTCCTACAATGAGCAGTTCTTC	CASSQFFVRLSGMMSYNEQFF
.	TRBJ2-3	TRBV6-2/TRBV6-3	.	TGTGCCAGCAGTTGGCGGAGCAGTGACAGAATATCGGATACGCAGTATTTT	CASSWRSSDRISDTQYF
many	TRBJ2-1	TRBV2	TRBD2	TGTGCCAGCAGTACCGGGACTAGCGGGACCAATGAGCAGTTCTTC	CASSTGTSGTNEQFF
many	TRBJ2-1	TRBV12-3/TRBV12-4	.	TGTGCCAGCAGTCCGGGTGTTGGTCAGGGGAACAATGAGCAGTTCTTC	CASSPGVGQGNNEQFF
.	TRBJ2-2	TRBV7-9	TRBD1	TGTGCCAGCAGCTCACGGGACAGGGACACCGGGGAGCTGTTTTTT	CASSSRDRDTGELFF
.	TRBJ2-7	TRBV2	TRBD1	TGTGCCAGCAATAGGGACAGGGTAAGCGAGCAGTACTTC	CASNRDRVSEQYF
few	TRBJ2-2	TRBV4-1	.	TGCGCCAGCAGCCATAGAAGTTACACCGGGGAGCTGTTTTTT	CASSHRSYTGELFF
few	TRBJ2-1	TRBV7-9	.	TGTGCCAGCAGCTTAAACCCAGGGGTCTATGAGCAGTTCTTC	CASSLNPGVYEQFF
many	TRBJ2-5	TRBV18	TRBD1	TGTGCCAGCAGTCCACTCAGGGGGCAAGAGACCCAGTACTTC	CASSPLRGQETQYF
few	TRBJ2-1	TRBV10-3	.	TGTGCCACCAGGGGGGACAGTGACTACAATGAGCAGTTCTTC	CATRGDSDYNEQFF
.	TRBJ1-6	TRBV20-1	.	TGCAGTGCTAGAGTGACGCAAAATTCACCCCTCCACTTT	CSARVTQNSPLHF
.	TRBJ1-6	TRBV12-3/TRBV12-4	.	TGTGCCAGCAGTTGGTTCCCCTATATGGATTCACCCCTCCACTTT	CASSWFPYMDSPLHF
few	TRBJ2-7	TRBV10-2	TRBD1	TGCGCCACCCGGGACAGTAACTCCTACGAGCAGTACTTC	CATRDSNSYEQYF
.	TRBJ2-7	TRBV20-1	.	TGCAGTGCTAGAGGGAACGACGAGCAGTACTTC	CSARGNDEQYF
.	TRBJ2-7	TRBV20-1	.	TGCAGTGCTCCACGGGCACAGGGCCTCGACAAGCAGTACTTC	CSAPRAQGLDKQYF
few	TRBJ2-5	TRBV6-2/TRBV6-3	TRBD1	TGTGCCAGCAGTTACCGAGACAGGGGAGCTCAGGAGACCCAGTACTTC	CASSYRDRGAQETQYF
.	TRBJ2-5	TRBV18	.	TGTGCCAGCTCCACAGACCTAGGCCGGGAAGAGACCCAGTACTTC	CASSTDLGREETQYF
few	TRBJ2-1	TRBV7-3	.	TGTGCCAGCAGCTATAGCGGAGGGGATTACAATGAGCAGTTCTTC	CASSYSGGDYNEQFF
.	TRBJ2-5	TRBV7-3	.	TGTGCCAGCAGCATGACCGGGACGGTTTTGGAGACCCAGTACTTC	CASSMTGTVLETQYF
.	TRBJ1-2	TRBV12-3/TRBV12-4	.	TGTGCCAGCGGTTTCGGCAGCCCTTCCTATGGCTACACCTTC	CASGFGSPSYGYTF
.	TRBJ2-1	TRBV6-1	TRBD2	TGTGCCAGCAGTGAAGCAAAAAGTGGGGGGGCCTACAATGAGCAGTTCTTC	CASSEAKSGGAYNEQFF
.	TRBJ1-1	TRBV5-5	.	TGTGCCAGCAGCCCCACGACAACCTCGGGAACTGAAGCTTTCTTT	CASSPTTTSGTEAFF
.	TRBJ2-1	TRBV11-2	TRBD2	TGTGCCAGCAGCTCTAGCGGGAATCCCTACAATGAGCAGTTCTTC	CASSSSGNPYNEQFF
.	TRBJ1-1	TRBV7-8	.	TGTGCCAGCAGCCTTCGGACAAGCCTGAACACTGAAGCTTTCTTT	CASSLRTSLNTEAFF
many	TRBJ2-7	TRBV29-1	TRBD2	TGCAGCGTTCTTTGGGGAGGGAGCGAGCAGTACTTC	CSVLWGGSEQYF
.	TRBJ1-2	TRBV3-1	.	TGTGCCAGCAGCCAAGAGTTGGGAGGACGGTATGGCTACACCTTC	CASSQELGGRYGYTF
.	TRBJ2-5	TRBV13	.	TGTGCCAGCAGCTTGTCCCCGGGGGAACTGAGAAGGGAGACCCAGTACTTC	CASSLSPGELRRETQYF
.	TRBJ2-1	TRBV18	.	TGTGCCAGCTCACCCCTTGGGGGTGAAGAGCAGTTCTTC	CASSPLGGEEQFF
.	TRBJ2-1	TRBV15	.	TGTGCCACCAGCAGAGATATGTTCGCCCCTTTCAATGAGCAGTTCTTC	CATSRDMFAPFNEQFF
.	TRBJ2-7	TRBV7-2	.	TGTGCCAGCAGCTTCAGGTACGCTTACGAGCAGTACTTC	CASSFRYAYEQYF
many	TRBJ2-5	TRBV24-1	.	TGTGCCACCAGTGATTCCCCACTCGAGGAGACCCAGTACTTC	CATSDSPLEETQYF
.	TRBJ2-5	TRBV20-1	.	TGCAGTGCTCTTCCGCCTAGAAAGGGCTACGATCAGTACTTC	CSALPPRKGYDQYF
.	TRBJ2-5	TRBV20-1	TRBD2	TGCAGTGCTAGCACGGGAGGGAATCCCCAGCAGTACTTC	CSASTGGNPQQYF
few	TRBJ2-7	TRBV7-6	.	TGTGCCAGCAGCTCCCTGAAAGGGGTGGGGCGGGCGTCCTACGAGCAGTACTTC	CASSSLKGVGRASYEQYF
once	TRBJ2-7	TRBV21-1	.	TGTGCCAGCTCTGGACAGGCCCCTTGGGAGCAGTACTTC	CASSGQAPWEQYF
.	TRBJ2-1	TRBV3-1	.	TGTGCCAGCGGGGGTCAGGGGACTAAAAACAATGAGCAGTTCTTC	CASGGQGTKNNEQFF
few	TRBJ1-5	TRBV7-2	TRBD1	TGTGCCAGCAGCCAAGTACAGGGGGCGAATCAGCCCCAGCATTTT	CASSQVQGANQPQHF
.	TRBJ2-1	TRBV7-9	TRBD1	TGTGCCGGCAGCCCAACAGGGGTTAAGGCCTACAATGAGCAGTTCTTC	CAGSPTGVKAYNEQFF
.	TRBJ2-5	TRBV6-5	.	TGTGCCAGCAGTTACTCAGTGAGGCAAGAGACCCAGTACTTC	CASSYSVRQETQYF
.	TRBJ2-7	TRBV27	.	TGTGCCAGCAGTTGGTCAACAGGGAACTACGAGCAGTACTTC	CASSWSTGNYEQYF
.	TRBJ2-7	TRBV7-2	.	TGTGCCAGCAGCCCTCGAGAATTTTACGAGCAGTACTTC	CASSPREFYEQYF
.	TRBJ1-5	TRBV5-1	TRBD1	TGCGCCAGCAGCTTCACAGGGGGCGATCAGCCCCAGCATTTT	CASSFTGGDQPQHF
.	TRBJ1-2	TRBV12-3/TRBV12-4	.	TGTGCCAGCAGTCCTCCGGCCCTCTATGGCTACACCTTC	CASSPPALYGYTF
.	TRBJ2-1	TRBV7-9	.	TGTGCCAGCAACTTCGTGGGGGTTGGGAATGAGCAGTTCTTC	CASNFVGVGNEQFF
.	TRBJ2-6	TRBV7-9	.	TGTGCCAGCAGCTTACGGGTCACGCTCAACTCTGGGGCCAACGTCCTGACTTTC	CASSLRVTLNSGANVLTF
few	TRBJ1-1	TRBV20-1	.	TGCAGTGAAGGGGGAAACACTGAAGCTTTCTTT	CSEGGNTEAFF
.	TRBJ2-1	TRBV7-9	TRBD2	TGTGCCAGCAGCTTAAGCGGGGGGCGCCACAATGAGCAGTTCTTC	CASSLSGGRHNEQFF
.	TRBJ2-2	TRBV29-1	.	TGCAGCGTTGGGGGACAAGCCCTAAACACCGGGGAGCTGTTTTTT	CSVGGQALNTGELFF
.	TRBJ1-1	TRBV7-2	TRBD1	TGTGCCAGCAGCTTAATGTCAGGGGGCTTGAACACTGAAGCTTTCTTT	CASSLMSGGLNTEAFF